These T cell receptor beta chains were read from a single sample in a study of blood T cell repertoires in COVID-19. The table came from immunoSEQ multiplex PCR; TCRdb's copy has only in-frame clones and leaves some out. This sample has almost 100,000 clones, with 86% found just once. The sample comprised peripheral blood. These receptors all stem from a man in his forties or fifties with acute or convalescent COVID-19. The CDR3 runs from the conserved cysteine through the conserved F or W. Each record gives: clone size, D gene, J gene, V gene, CDR3 DNA, CDR3 protein. A D gene is named only where the DNA matches it firmly. The size of a clone is reported for some rows only, either as once, few or many, or as a class for expanded clones.

.,TRBD2,TRBJ2-7,TRBV14,TGTGCCAGCAGAGACGACACTAGCGGGAGTTACGAGCAGTACTTC,CASRDDTSGSYEQYF
.,TRBD1,TRBJ1-1,TRBV30,TGTGCCGGGACAGGGGGTGGAACTGAAGCTTTCTTT,CAGTGGGTEAFF
.,TRBD1,TRBJ1-1,TRBV7-2,TGTGCCAGCAGCCTACAGGGGAGTAGAACTGAAGCTTTCTTT,CASSLQGSRTEAFF
.,TRBD1,TRBJ2-2,TRBV3-1/TRBV3-2,TGTGCCAGCAGCCAGACAGGGCCCGGGGAGCTGTTTTTT,CASSQTGPGELFF
.,TRBD2,TRBJ2-1,TRBV6-4,TGTGCCAGCAGTGACCGTCGGGGGGGGAGCTCCTACAATGAGCAGTTCTTC,CASSDRRGGSSYNEQFF
.,TRBD1,TRBJ1-6,TRBV2,TGTGCCAGCAGTGATCAGTCTGCAGGGGGAAGTTCACCCCTCCACTTT,CASSDQSAGGSSPLHF
.,TRBD2,TRBJ2-3,TRBV30,TGTGCCTGGAGTCCCTGGCGGGAGGAGAGCACAGATACGCAGTATTTT,CAWSPWREESTDTQYF
.,.,TRBJ2-2,TRBV19,TGTGCCAGTAGTCATGTGACTTCGCGCGGGGAGCTGTTTTTT,CASSHVTSRGELFF
.,TRBD1,TRBJ1-2,TRBV2,TGTGCCAGCAGAGACGGACAGGGGGAATATGGCTACACCTTC,CASRDGQGEYGYTF
.,.,TRBJ1-5,TRBV6-2/TRBV6-3,TGTGCCAGCAGTTACTCCAGCAGGTCACAGCCCCAGCATTTT,CASSYSSRSQPQHF
.,TRBD1,TRBJ1-1,TRBV10-3,TGTGCCATCAGTGCAGGGGGGCACACTGAAGCTTTCTTT,CAISAGGHTEAFF
.,.,TRBJ1-1,TRBV9,TGTGCCAGCAGCGCAAAACTCGACAGCTTCAACACTGAAGCTTTCTTT,CASSAKLDSFNTEAFF
few,.,TRBJ2-3,TRBV9,TGTGCCAGCAGCCGCGGGCCAGATACGCAGTATTTT,CASSRGPDTQYF
.,TRBD2,TRBJ2-4,TRBV24-1,TGTGCCACCAGTGATGTAGCGGGAGGGACCATTCAGTACTTC,CATSDVAGGTIQYF
.,.,TRBJ2-1,TRBV6-5,TGTGCCAGCAGCCCCTCGGGGGGCTATGAGCAGTTCTTC,CASSPSGGYEQFF
.,TRBD2,TRBJ2-7,TRBV18,TGTGCCAGCTCACCACCGGGACTAGCGGTCTACGAGCAGTACTTC,CASSPPGLAVYEQYF